This T cell receptor (beta chain) was profiled in a study of T cell responses to AZD1222 COVID-19 vaccine. Study background: Pooling of second doses given at about 4 or about 12 weeks was done. Points from the study as a whole: In a largely white British group with more females than males, clonal diversity was possibly underestimated. In the spike-specific TCR repertoire, nearly half reportedly target unmutated variant regions.

This CDR3 region has 15 residues. V was shortened by 5 bases and J by 4 bases, with 15 bases between the two germline ends. Germline assignment: CDR1 MNHEY and CDR2 SVGEGT. Assay: immunoSEQ multiplex PCR; the TCRdb copy retains only in-frame clones and omits some. The sample holds over 130,000 clones, 70% to 90% seen once. Of note for this clone: What it binds is not known.

The material sequenced was peripheral blood, taken on day 0 of AZD1222 vaccination. The chain carries TRBV6-2 or TRBV6-3 and TRBJ1-3; a weak D match, TRBD1 (5 bases). The source is an adult in good health. CDR3 DNA: TGTGCCAGCAGTGGAGCCGGGACGGGAGGAAACACCATATATTTT. As protein: CASSGAGTGGNTIYF.